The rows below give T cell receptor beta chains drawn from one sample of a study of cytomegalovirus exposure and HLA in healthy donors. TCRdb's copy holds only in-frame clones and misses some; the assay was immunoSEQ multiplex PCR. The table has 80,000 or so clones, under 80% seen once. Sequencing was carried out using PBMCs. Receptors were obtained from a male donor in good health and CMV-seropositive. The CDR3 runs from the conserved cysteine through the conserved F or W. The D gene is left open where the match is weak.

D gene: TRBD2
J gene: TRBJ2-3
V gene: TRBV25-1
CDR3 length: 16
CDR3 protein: CASSEFGLASTDTQYF

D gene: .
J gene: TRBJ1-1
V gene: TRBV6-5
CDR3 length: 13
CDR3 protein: CASSYSQGTEAFF

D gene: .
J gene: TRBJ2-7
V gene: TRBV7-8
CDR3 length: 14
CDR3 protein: CASSRAIGGYEQYF

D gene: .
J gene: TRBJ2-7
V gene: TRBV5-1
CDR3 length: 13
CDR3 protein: CASSLDVAYEQYF

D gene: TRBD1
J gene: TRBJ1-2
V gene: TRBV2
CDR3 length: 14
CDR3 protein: CASSAPGQGLGYTF

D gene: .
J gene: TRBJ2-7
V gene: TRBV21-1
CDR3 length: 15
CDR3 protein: CASSKSRLAGYEQYF

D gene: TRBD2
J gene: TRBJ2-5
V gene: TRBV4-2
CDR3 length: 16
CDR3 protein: CASSQGLAGGEETQYF

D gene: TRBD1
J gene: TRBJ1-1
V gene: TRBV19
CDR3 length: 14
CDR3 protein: CASTAGDRNTEAFF

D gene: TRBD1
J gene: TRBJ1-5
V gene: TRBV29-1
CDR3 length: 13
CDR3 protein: CSVGTGEGQPQHF

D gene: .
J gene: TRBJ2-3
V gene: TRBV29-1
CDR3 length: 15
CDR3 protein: CSVEAQPLAQNTQYF

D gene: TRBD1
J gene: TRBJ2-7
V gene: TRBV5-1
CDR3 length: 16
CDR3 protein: CASSLVVGQGSYEQYF

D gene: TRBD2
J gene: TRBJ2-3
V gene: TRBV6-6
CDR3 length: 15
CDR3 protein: CASSGTSGNTDTQYF

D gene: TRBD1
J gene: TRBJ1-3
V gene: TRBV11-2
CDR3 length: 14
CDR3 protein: CATETGYSGNTIYF

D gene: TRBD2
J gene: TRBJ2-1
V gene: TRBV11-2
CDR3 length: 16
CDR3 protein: CASSFVFGSGGNEQFF

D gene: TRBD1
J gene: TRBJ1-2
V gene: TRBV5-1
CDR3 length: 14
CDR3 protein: CASSPDQGARGYTF

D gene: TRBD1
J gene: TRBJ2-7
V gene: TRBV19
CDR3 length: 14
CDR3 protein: CASSIGDRVYEQYF

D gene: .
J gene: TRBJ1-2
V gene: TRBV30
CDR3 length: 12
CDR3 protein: CAWSVPGYGYTF

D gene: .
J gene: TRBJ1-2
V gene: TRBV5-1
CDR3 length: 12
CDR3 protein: CASSFDIDGYTF

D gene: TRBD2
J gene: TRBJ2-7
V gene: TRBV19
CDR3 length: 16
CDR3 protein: CASSIGRGSGIYEQYF

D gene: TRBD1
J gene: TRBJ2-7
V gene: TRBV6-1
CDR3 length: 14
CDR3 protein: CASIRDRGRREQYF

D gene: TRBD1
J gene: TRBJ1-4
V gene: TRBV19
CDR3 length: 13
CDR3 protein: CASNRGRNEKLFF

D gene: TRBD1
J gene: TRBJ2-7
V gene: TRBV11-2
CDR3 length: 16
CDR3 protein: CASSTNRQGFPYEQYF

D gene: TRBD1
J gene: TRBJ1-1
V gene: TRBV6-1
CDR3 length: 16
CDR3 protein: CASSERGRGRVTEAFF

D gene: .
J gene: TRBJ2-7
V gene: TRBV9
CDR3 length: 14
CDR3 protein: CASSVAQGVYEQYF

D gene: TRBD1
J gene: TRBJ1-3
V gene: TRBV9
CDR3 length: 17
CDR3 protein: CASAPGQGAGGGNTIYF

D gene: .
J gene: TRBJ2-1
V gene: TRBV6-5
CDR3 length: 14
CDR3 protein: CASSSPGQTNEQFF

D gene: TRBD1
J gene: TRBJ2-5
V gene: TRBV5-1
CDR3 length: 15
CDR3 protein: CASSLAKGAQETQYF

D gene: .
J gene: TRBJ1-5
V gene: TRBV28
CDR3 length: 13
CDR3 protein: CASSPPSNQPQHF

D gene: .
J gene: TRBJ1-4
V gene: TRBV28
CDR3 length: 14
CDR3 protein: CASSLRAETNRLFF

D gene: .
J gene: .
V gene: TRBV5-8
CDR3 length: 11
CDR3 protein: CASSLVNEQYF

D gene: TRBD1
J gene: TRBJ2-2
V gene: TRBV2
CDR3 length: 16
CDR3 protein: CASSDSTGLNTGELFF

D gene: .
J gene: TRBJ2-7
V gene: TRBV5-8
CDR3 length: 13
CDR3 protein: CASSLLGAYEQYF

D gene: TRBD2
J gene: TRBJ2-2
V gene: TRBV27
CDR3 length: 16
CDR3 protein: CASSSSGRAWGGELFF

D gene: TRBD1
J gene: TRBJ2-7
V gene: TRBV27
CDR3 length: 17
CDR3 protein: CASGDSGNHFGAYEQYF

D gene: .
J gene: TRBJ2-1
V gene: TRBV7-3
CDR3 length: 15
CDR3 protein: CASSLTLSGDNEQFF

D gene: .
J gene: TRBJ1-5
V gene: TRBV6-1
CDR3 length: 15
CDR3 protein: CASSEYGLSNQPQHF

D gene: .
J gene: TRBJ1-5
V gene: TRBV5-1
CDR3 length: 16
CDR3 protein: CASSLGTAYSNQPQHF

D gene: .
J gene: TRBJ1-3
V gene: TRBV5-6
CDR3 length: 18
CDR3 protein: CASSLLPYRGVGGNTIYF

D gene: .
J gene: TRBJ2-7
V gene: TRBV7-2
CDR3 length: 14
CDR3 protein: CASSTNGGSYEQYF

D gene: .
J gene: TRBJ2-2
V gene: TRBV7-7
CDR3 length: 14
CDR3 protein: CASSLAGNTGELFF